These T cell receptor beta chains were read from a single sample in a study of T-cell memory formation after mild COVID-19. Each CDR3 protein gets one entry after TCRdb re-called the 5' RACE reads with MiXCR. The sample records approximately 99,000 distinct CDR3 sequences, over 15% being singletons. What was sequenced was PBMCs or a T cell subset sorted from them (not recorded which). The receptors come from a man aged 18 to 29 who had mild COVID-19 (a few samples of this study predate the infection). Cell type and time point are not known. Each CDR3 is given with its conserved first and last residue. Each record gives: J gene, D gene, V gene, clone size, CDR3 length, CDR3 DNA, CDR3 protein. The D gene is left open where the match is weak. Clone size appears in some rows only: once, few, many, or a class for an expanded clone.

>TRBJ2-1|NA|TRBV18|few|13
TGTGCCAGCTCACCGCAGGGACGCAATGAGCAGTTCTTC
CASSPQGRNEQFF
>TRBJ1-2|TRBD1|TRBV12-3/TRBV12-4|NA|13
TGTGCCAGCCTAACAGGGGGAGGTAGTGGCTACACCTTC
CASLTGGGSGYTF
>TRBJ2-5|NA|TRBV4-1|NA|16
TGCGCCAGCAGCCGGAGGGGTCAGGGTTTGGCAGAGACCCAGTACTTC
CASSRRGQGLAETQYF
>TRBJ2-2|TRBD1|TRBV5-1|NA|15
TGCGCCAGCAGCATACAGGGGCCGAACACCGGGGAGCTGTTTTTT
CASSIQGPNTGELFF
>TRBJ2-1|TRBD1|TRBV5-1|NA|17
TGCGCCAGCAGAGTTAGAGGGCCGGGACAGGGGGACAATGAGCAGTTCTTC
CASRVRGPGQGDNEQFF
>TRBJ2-5|TRBD2|TRBV5-1|NA|15
TGCGCCAGCAGACGGACTAGCGGGGGATCGGAGACCCAGTACTTC
CASRRTSGGSETQYF
>TRBJ2-3|NA|TRBV4-3|many|14
TGCGCCAGCAGCCAAGCCCCAGGCCCAGATACGCAGTATTTT
CASSQAPGPDTQYF
>TRBJ2-1|NA|TRBV9|NA|16
TGTGCCAGCAGCCCACTTGGGGGTACCACGGAGAATGAGCAGTTCTTC
CASSPLGGTTENEQFF
>TRBJ2-7|NA|TRBV4-2|NA|17
TGTGCCAGCAGCCAAGATATAGTCCCCTCTAGGGCTCACGAGCAGTACTTC
CASSQDIVPSRAHEQYF
>TRBJ2-5|TRBD2|TRBV7-3|many|15
TGTGCCAGCAGCTTAGAGCGGGGGGGCGGGGAGACCCAGTACTTC
CASSLERGGGETQYF
>TRBJ1-3|NA|TRBV5-1|few|15
TGCGCCAGCAGCTTGGGGGAAAGCTCTGGAAACACCATATATTTT
CASSLGESSGNTIYF
>TRBJ2-6|TRBD1|TRBV7-8|NA|17
TGTGCCAGCAGCTTAGTGGCAGGGGGCTCTGGGGCCAACGTCCTGACTTTC
CASSLVAGGSGANVLTF
>TRBJ1-6|TRBD1|TRBV18|few|15
TGTGCCAGCTCGCGGGACAGCCGTTGGGGATCACCCCTCCACTTT
CASSRDSRWGSPLHF
>TRBJ2-1|NA|TRBV6-1|NA|15
TGTGCCAGCAGTAACCGGGAACCCGTCTACAATGAGCAGTTCTTC
CASSNREPVYNEQFF
>TRBJ1-2|NA|TRBV9|NA|13
TGTGCCAGCAGCGAGCCGACAGGCTATGGCTACACCTTC
CASSEPTGYGYTF
>TRBJ2-1|NA|TRBV6-5|few|13
TGTGCCAGCAGGCGGACGGGTTTCAATGAGCAGTTCTTC
CASRRTGFNEQFF
>TRBJ2-2|TRBD1|TRBV5-1|NA|15
TGCGCCAGCAGCATCACATCGGGACAGCCCGGGGAGCTGTTTTTT
CASSITSGQPGELFF
>TRBJ2-2|NA|TRBV30|few|12
TGTGCCTGGAGTGTATCAGGTTGGGAGCTGTTTTTT
CAWSVSGWELFF
>TRBJ2-3|TRBD2|TRBV27|NA|16
TGTGCCAGCAGTTTCCCTTTCAGCGGGGGCACAGATACGCAGTATTTT
CASSFPFSGGTDTQYF
>TRBJ2-2|NA|TRBV2|few|11
TGTGCCACTCGGTGGACCGGGGAGCTGTTTTTT
CATRWTGELFF
>TRBJ2-2|NA|TRBV19|few|14
TGTGCCAGTAGTATGCAGGGCAGAACCGGGGAGCTGTTTTTT
CASSMQGRTGELFF
>TRBJ2-3|TRBD2|TRBV7-6|few|16
TGTGCCAGCAGCTTGGGACTAGCGGGGGGCCAGGATACGCAGTATTTT
CASSLGLAGGQDTQYF
>TRBJ1-6|TRBD1|TRBV7-8|NA|15
TGTGCCAGCAGCCGCGTCCGGGACAGTAATTCACCCCTCCACTTT
CASSRVRDSNSPLHF
>TRBJ1-5|NA|TRBV5-1|NA|14
TGCGCCAGCAGCTTGGGGACGCTAAATCAGCCCCAGCATTTT
CASSLGTLNQPQHF
>TRBJ2-2|NA|TRBV11-2|NA|16
TGTGCCAGCAGCTTAAGGGGTAGGGTCAACACCGGGGAGCTGTTTTTT
CASSLRGRVNTGELFF
>TRBJ2-1|NA|TRBV9|NA|14
TGTGCCAGCAGCGCTGGCCCGGGCGGGAATGAGCAGTTCTTC
CASSAGPGGNEQFF
>TRBJ2-7|NA|TRBV5-1|few|16
TGCGCCAGCAGCTGGGGAGATCGCCAAAGCTCCTACGAGCAGTACTTC
CASSWGDRQSSYEQYF
>TRBJ1-2|NA|TRBV20-1|few|12
TGCAGTGCTGCCGAGATTACGGCACGCTACACCTTC
CSAAEITARYTF
>TRBJ2-4|NA|TRBV12-3/TRBV12-4|few|15
TGTGCCAGCACCCTGCGGTCCCGAGCCAAAAACATTCAGTACTTC
CASTLRSRAKNIQYF
>TRBJ2-7|TRBD2|TRBV20-1|few|13
TGCAGTGCTAGTGCGGGGGGACTCTACGAGCAGTACTTC
CSASAGGLYEQYF
>TRBJ1-2|TRBD1|TRBV7-2|few|13
TGTGCCAGCAGCGGTCGGACAGGCCATGGCTACACCTTC
CASSGRTGHGYTF
>TRBJ2-2|TRBD1|TRBV7-8|NA|16
TGTGCCAGCAGCCCAGACAGGGTCGCGAACACCGGGGAGCTGTTTTTT
CASSPDRVANTGELFF
>TRBJ2-3|NA|TRBV7-9|few|14
TGTGCCAGCAGCTGGATAGGGTCGACAGATACGCAGTATTTT
CASSWIGSTDTQYF
>TRBJ2-5|TRBD2|TRBV6-6|NA|14
TGTGCCAGCAGAATAGCGGGGGGGCAAGAGACCCAGTACTTC
CASRIAGGQETQYF
>TRBJ2-1|TRBD2|TRBV15|NA|16
TGTGCCACCAGCAGAGTTATCGGGGGGGCCTACAATGAGCAGTTCTTC
CATSRVIGGAYNEQFF
>TRBJ1-6|TRBD1|TRBV29-1|NA|14
TGCAGCGTCAAGGGGGCGCAGAGTGGTTCACCCCTCCACTTT
CSVKGAQSGSPLHF
>TRBJ2-6|TRBD1|TRBV18|NA|17
TGTGCCAGCTCACCAAGGGACAGGGTTTCTGGGGCCAACGTCCTGACTTTC
CASSPRDRVSGANVLTF
>TRBJ2-3|TRBD2|TRBV5-6|few|16
TGTGCCAGCAGCTTACTCGAGGAGCGGGGGAGAAATACGCAGTATTTT
CASSLLEERGRNTQYF
>TRBJ2-3|NA|TRBV7-8|NA|13
TGTGCCAGCAGCTTAGCGGTCCCTGATACGCAGTATTTT
CASSLAVPDTQYF
>TRBJ1-1|NA|TRBV7-6|few|13
TGTGCCAGCAGCGCGATAAACCGAGGGGAAGCTTTCTTT
CASSAINRGEAFF
>TRBJ2-2|TRBD1|TRBV2|few|14
TGTGCCAGCACTGGGACAGGGGTCACCGGGGAGCTGTTTTTT
CASTGTGVTGELFF
>TRBJ2-3|TRBD1|TRBV7-9|few|12
TGTGCCAGCATTTCAGGGGGAGATACGCAGTATTTT
CASISGGDTQYF
>TRBJ2-7|NA|TRBV7-3|many|16
TGTGCCAGCAGCTTAACGCCGGGACGCAACTCCTACGAGCAGTACTTC
CASSLTPGRNSYEQYF
>TRBJ1-2|NA|TRBV4-3|few|14
TGCGCCAGCAGCCAAGATCCCTCGGCGTATGGCTACACCTTC
CASSQDPSAYGYTF
>TRBJ2-7|NA|TRBV18|NA|13
TGTGCCAGCTCAGCTCCGGACAGCTACGAGCAGTACTTC
CASSAPDSYEQYF
>TRBJ1-5|NA|TRBV6-2/TRBV6-3|NA|15
TGTGCCAGCAGTTACAAAGGGGGTAGAGGTCAGCCCCAGCATTTT
CASSYKGGRGQPQHF
>TRBJ2-7|NA|TRBV20-1|NA|14
TGCAGTGCTCGGTCAGGGGGGGGAAGCTACGAGCAGTACTTC
CSARSGGGSYEQYF
>TRBJ1-4|NA|TRBV12-3/TRBV12-4|few|13
TGTGCCAGCAGTTTACATGGGAGCGAAAAACTGTTTTTT
CASSLHGSEKLFF
>TRBJ2-1|NA|TRBV6-5|NA|16
TGTGCCAGCATGAGGCCTAGGGCGAGCTCCTACAATGAGCAGTTCTTC
CASMRPRASSYNEQFF
>TRBJ1-6|TRBD1|TRBV12-3/TRBV12-4|few|13
TGTGCCAGCCGGGGACAGGGGATTTCACCCCTCCACTTT
CASRGQGISPLHF
>TRBJ1-2|TRBD1|TRBV14|few|15
TGTGCCAGCAGCCAGGGGACAGGGGGATTCTATGGCTACACCTTC
CASSQGTGGFYGYTF
>TRBJ2-2|TRBD2|TRBV3-1|few|15
TGTGCCAGCAGCCAAGCGGGGGGTGCCACCGGGGAGCTGTTTTTT
CASSQAGGATGELFF
>TRBJ2-7|TRBD1|TRBV18|few|14
TGTGCCAGCTCACCACCGTCAGGGGGCGGTCAACAGTACTTC
CASSPPSGGGQQYF
>TRBJ2-5|TRBD1|TRBV5-1|few|17
TGCGCCAGCAGTCTCAAACCGCGACAGGGTTTCCAAGAGACCCAGTACTTC
CASSLKPRQGFQETQYF
>TRBJ2-1|NA|TRBV6-6|few|15
TGTGCCAGTAGGGAGGGGGGCGGACTCTACAATGAGCAGTTCTTC
CASREGGGLYNEQFF